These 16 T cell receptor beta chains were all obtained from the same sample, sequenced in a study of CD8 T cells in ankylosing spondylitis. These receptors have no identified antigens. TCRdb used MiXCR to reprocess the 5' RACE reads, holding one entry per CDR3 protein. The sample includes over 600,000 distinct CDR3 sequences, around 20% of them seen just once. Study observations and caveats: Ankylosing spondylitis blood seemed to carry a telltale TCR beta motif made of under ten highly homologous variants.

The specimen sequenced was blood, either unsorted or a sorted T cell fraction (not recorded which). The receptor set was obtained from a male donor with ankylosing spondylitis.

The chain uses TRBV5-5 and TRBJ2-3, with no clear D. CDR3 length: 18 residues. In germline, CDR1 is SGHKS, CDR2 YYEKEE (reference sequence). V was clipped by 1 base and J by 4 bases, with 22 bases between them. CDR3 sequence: CASSLRLDSNPLSDTQYF. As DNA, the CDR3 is TGTGCCAGCAGCTTGAGGCTAGATTCCAACCCCCTCTCAGATACGCAGTATTTT.

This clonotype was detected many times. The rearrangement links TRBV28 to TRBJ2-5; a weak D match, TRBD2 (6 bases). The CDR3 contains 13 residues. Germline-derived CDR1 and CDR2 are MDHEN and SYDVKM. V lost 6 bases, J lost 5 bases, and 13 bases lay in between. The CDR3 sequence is CASRDASVETQYF. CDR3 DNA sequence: TGTGCCAGCAGGGATGCTAGCGTTGAGACCCAGTACTTC.

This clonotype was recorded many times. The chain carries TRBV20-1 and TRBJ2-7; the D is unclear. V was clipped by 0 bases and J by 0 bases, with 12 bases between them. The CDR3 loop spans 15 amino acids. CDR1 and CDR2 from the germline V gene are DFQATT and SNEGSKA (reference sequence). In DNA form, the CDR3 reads TGCAGTGCTAGAGATTTTGGCCGCGCCTCCTACGAGCAGTACTTC. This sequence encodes CSARDFGRASYEQYF.

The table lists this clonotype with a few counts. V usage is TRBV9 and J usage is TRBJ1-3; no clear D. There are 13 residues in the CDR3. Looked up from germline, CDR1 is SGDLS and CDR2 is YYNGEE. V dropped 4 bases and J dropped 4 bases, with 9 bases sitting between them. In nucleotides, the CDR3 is TGTGCCAGCAGCCCCCCGGGGGGAAACACCATATATTTT. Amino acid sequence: CASSPPGGNTIYF. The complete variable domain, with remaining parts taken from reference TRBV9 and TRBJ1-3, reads DSGVTQTPKHLITATGQRVTLRCSPRSGDLSVYWYQQSLDQGLQFLIQYYNGEERAKGNILERFSAQQFPDLHSELNLSSLELGDSALYFCASSPPGGNTIYFGEGSWLTVV.

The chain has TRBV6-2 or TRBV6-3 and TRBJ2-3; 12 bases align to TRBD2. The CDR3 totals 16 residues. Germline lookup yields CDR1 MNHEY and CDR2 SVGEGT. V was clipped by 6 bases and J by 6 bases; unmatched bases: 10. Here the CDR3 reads CASRPTSGRKGDTQYF. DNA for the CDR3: TGTGCCAGCAGACCTACTAGCGGGAGGAAAGGGGATACGCAGTATTTT.

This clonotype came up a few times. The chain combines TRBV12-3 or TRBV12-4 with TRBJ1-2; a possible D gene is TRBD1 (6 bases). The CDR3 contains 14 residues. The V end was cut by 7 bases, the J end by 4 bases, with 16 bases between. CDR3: CASTWGAPSYGYTF. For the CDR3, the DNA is TGTGCCAGCACCTGGGGGGCGCCCAGCTATGGCTACACCTTC.

The CDR3 DNA reads TGCGCCAGCAGCTTGGCCCGGACAGCCCCCGACTACGAGCAGTACTTC. It encodes CASSLARTAPDYEQYF. J is TRBJ2-7 and V is TRBV5-1, with D possibly TRBD1 on 6 matching bases. CDR3 size: 16 residues. The V and J ends lost 0 bases and 3 bases respectively, with 16 bases between them. In germline, CDR1 is SGHRS, CDR2 YFSETQ.

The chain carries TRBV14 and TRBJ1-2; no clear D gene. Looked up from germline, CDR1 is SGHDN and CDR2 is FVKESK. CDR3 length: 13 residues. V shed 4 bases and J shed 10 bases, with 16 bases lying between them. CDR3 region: CASSPQPPGVYTF. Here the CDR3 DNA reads TGTGCCAGCAGCCCCCAGCCCCCCGGAGTCTACACCTTC.

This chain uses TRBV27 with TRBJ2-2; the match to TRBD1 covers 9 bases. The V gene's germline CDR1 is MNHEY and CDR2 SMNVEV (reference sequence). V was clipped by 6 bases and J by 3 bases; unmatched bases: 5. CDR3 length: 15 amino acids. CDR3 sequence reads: CASSLWTGDTGELFF. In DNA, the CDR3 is TGTGCCAGCAGCCTTTGGACAGGGGACACCGGGGAGCTGTTTTTT.

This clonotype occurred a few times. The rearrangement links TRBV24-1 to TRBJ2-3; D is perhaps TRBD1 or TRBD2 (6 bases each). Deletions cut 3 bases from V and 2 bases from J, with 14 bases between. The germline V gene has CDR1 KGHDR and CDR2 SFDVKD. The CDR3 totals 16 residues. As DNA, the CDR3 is TGTGCCACCAGTGATGGGGGGCGCGGCCCCACAGATACGCAGTATTTT. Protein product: CATSDGGRGPTDTQYF.

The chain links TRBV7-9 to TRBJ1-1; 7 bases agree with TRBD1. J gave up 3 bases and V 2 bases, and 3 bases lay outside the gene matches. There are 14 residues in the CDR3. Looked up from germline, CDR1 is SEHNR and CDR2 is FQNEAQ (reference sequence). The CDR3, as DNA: TGTGCCAGCAGCTTACTACAGGGGTACACTGAAGCTTTCTTT. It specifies CASSLLQGYTEAFF.

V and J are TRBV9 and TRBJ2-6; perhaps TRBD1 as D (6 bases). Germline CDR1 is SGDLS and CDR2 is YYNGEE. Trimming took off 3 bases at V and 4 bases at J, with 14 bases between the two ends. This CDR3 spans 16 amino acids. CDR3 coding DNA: TGTGCCAGCAGCGGAGGAACAGGGTCCGGGGCCAACGTCCTGACTTTC. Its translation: CASSGGTGSGANVLTF.

The CDR3 loop is CASSSTGTRNTGELFF. The CDR3, as DNA: TGCGCCAGCAGCTCAACCGGGACTAGGAACACCGGGGAGCTGTTTTTT. The chain employs TRBV5-1 and TRBJ2-2; TRBD2 agrees at 8 bases. Looked up from germline, CDR1 is SGHRS and CDR2 is YFSETQ. Trimming at V came to 3 bases and at J to 1 base, leaving 5 bases not matched to a gene. This CDR3 has 16 residues.

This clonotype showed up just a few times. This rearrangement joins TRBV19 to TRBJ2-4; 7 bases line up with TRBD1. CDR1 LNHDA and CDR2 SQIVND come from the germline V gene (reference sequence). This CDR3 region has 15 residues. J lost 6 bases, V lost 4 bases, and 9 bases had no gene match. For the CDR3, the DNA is TGTGCCAGTAGTACCCAGGACAGGCGTCCAAACATTCAGTACTTC. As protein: CASSTQDRRPNIQYF.

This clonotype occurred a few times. The CDR3 nucleotides are TGCAGTGCTCCCTCGGACAGGGTCTACGAGCAGTACTTC. Amino acids: CSAPSDRVYEQYF. The chain recombines TRBV20-1 with TRBJ2-7; 8 nucleotides match TRBD1. Looked up from germline, CDR1 is DFQATT and CDR2 is SNEGSKA (reference sequence). This CDR3 spans 13 amino acids. V dropped 5 bases and J dropped 3; count of bases not matched to a gene: 6.

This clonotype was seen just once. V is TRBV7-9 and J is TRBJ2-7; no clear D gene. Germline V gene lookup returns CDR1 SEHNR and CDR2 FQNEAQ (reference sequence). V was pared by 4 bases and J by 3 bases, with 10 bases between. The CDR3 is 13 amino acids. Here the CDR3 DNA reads TGTGCCAGCAGCTCGGACCCCAACTACGAGCAGTACTTC. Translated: CASSSDPNYEQYF.